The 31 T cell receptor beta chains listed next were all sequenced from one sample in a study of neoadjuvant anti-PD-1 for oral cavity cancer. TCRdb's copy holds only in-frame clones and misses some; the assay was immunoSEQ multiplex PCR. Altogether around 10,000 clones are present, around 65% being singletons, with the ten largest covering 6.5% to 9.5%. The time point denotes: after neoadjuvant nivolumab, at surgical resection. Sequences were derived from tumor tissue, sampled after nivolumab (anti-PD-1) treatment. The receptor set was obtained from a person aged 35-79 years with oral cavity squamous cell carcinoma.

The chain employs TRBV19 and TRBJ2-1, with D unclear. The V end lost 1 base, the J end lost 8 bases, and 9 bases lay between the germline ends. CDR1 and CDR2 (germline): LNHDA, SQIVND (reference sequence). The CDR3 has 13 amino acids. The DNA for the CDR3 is TGTGCCAGTAGTATAGGGGGTGGGGATGAGCAGTTCTTC. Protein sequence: CASSIGGGDEQFF.

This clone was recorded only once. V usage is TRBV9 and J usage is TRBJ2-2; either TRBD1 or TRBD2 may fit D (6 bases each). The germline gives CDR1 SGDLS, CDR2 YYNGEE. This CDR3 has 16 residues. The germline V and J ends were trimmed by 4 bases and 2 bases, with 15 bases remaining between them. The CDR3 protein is CASSFHGGANTGELFF. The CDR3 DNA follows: TGTGCCAGCAGCTTTCACGGGGGCGCTAACACCGGGGAGCTGTTTTTT.

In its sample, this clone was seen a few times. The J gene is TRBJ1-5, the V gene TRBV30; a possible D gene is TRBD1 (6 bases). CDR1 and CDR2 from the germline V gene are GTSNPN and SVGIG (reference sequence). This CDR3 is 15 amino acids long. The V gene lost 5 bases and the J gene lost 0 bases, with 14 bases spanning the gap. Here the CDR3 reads CAWGSTGLSNQPQHF. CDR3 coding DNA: TGTGCCTGGGGGTCGACAGGTCTTAGCAATCAGCCCCAGCATTTT.

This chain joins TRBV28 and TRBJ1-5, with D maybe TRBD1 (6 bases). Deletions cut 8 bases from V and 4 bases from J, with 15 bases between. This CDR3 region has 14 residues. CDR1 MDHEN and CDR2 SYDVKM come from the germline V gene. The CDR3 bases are TGTGCCAGCGATGGGGGCAGGGGAAATCAGCCCCAGCATTTT. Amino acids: CASDGGRGNQPQHF.

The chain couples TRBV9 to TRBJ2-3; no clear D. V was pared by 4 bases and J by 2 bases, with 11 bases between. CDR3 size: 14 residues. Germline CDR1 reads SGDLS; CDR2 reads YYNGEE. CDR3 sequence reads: CASSPRLSTDTQYF. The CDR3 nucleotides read TGTGCCAGCAGCCCGAGGCTTTCCACAGATACGCAGTATTTT.

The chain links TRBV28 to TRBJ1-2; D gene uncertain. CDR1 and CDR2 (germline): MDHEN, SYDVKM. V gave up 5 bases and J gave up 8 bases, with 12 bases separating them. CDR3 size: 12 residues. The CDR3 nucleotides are TGTGCCAGCAGTCAATTAATGTCCGGCTACACCTTC. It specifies CASSQLMSGYTF.

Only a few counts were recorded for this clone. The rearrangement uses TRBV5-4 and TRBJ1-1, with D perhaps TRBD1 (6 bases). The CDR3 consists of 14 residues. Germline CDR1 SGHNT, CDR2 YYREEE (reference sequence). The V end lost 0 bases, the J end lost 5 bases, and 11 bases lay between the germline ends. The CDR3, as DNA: TGTGCCAGCAGCTTGGATTTCCAGGGGACTGAAGCTTTCTTT. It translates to CASSLDFQGTEAFF. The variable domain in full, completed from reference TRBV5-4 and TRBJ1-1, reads ETGVTQSPTHLIKTRGQQVTLRCSSQSGHNTVSWYQQALGQGPQFIFQYYREEENGRGNFPPRFSGLQFPNYSSELNVNALELDDSALYLCASSLDFQGTEAFFGQGTRLTVV.

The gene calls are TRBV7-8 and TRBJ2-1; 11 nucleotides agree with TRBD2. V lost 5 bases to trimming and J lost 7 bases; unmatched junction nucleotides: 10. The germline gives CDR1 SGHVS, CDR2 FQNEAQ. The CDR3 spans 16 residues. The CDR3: CASSTRPGTSGNEQFF. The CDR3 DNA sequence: TGTGCCAGCAGCACCCGACCGGGGACTAGCGGTAATGAGCAGTTCTTC.

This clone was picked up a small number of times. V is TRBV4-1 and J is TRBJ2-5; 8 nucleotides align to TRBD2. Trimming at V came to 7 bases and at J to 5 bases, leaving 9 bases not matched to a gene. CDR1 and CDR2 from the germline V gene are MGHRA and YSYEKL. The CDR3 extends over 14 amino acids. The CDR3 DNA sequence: TGCGCCAGCAAGCGGGAGTTGCTTGTGGAGACCCAGTACTTC. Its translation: CASKRELLVETQYF.

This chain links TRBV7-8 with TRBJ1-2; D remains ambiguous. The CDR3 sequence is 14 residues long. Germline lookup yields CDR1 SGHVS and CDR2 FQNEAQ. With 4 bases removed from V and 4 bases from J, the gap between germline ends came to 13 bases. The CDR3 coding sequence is TGTGCCAGCAGCTCCCCCGGGCGGGTCTATGGCTACACCTTC. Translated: CASSSPGRVYGYTF.

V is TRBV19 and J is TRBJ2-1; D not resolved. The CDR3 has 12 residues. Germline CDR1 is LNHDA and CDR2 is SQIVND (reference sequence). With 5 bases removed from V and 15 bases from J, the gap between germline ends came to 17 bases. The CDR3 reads CASSARTLVVFF. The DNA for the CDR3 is TGTGCCAGTAGTGCCAGGACGTTGGTTGTGTTCTTC.

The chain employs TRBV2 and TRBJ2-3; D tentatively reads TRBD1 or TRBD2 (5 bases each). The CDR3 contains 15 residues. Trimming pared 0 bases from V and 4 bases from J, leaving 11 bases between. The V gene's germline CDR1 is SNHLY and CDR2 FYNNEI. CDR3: CASSEAGVAADTQYF. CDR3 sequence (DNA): TGTGCCAGCAGTGAAGCGGGGGTGGCTGCAGATACGCAGTATTTT.

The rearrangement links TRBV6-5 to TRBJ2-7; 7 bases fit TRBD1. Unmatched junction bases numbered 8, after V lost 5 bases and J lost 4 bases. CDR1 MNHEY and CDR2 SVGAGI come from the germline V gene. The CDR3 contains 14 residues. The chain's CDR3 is CASSLTGNSYEQYF. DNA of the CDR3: TGTGCCAGCAGTCTGACAGGGAATAGTTACGAGCAGTACTTC.

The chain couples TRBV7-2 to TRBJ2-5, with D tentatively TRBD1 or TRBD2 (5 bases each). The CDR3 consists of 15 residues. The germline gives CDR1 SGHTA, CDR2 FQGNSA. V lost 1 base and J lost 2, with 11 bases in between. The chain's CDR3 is CASSLGGRRQETQYF. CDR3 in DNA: TGTGCCAGCAGCTTAGGGGGACGAAGACAAGAGACCCAGTACTTC.

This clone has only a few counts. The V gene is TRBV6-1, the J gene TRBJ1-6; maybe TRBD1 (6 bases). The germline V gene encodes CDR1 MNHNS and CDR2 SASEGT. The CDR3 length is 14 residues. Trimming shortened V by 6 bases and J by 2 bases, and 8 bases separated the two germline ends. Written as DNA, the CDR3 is TGTGCCAGCAGACGGGACACCTATAATTCACCCCTCCACTTT. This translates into CASRRDTYNSPLHF.

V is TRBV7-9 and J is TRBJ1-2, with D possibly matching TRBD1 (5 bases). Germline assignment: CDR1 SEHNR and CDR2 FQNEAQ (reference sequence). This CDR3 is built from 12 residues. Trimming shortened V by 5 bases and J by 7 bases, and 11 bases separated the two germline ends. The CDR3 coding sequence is TGTGCCAGCAGCCCTGGGACGGTTGGCTACACCTTC. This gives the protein CASSPGTVGYTF.

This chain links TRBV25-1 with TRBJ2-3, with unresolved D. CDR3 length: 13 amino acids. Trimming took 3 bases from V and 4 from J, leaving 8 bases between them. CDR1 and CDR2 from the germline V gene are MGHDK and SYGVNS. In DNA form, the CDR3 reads TGTGCCAGCAGTGACTGGGCCGCAGATACGCAGTATTTT. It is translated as CASSDWAADTQYF. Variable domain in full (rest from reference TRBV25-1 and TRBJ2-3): EADIYQTPRYLVIGTGKKITLECSQTMGHDKMYWYQQDPGMELHLIHYSYGVNSTEKGDLSSESTVSRIRTEHFPLTLESARPSHTSQYLCASSDWAADTQYFGPGTRLTVL.

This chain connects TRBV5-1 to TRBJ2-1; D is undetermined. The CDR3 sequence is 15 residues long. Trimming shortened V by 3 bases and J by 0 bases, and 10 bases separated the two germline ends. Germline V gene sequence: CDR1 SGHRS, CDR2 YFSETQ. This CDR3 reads CASSSRRSSYNEQFF. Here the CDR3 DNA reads TGCGCCAGCAGCTCCAGACGGAGCTCCTACAATGAGCAGTTCTTC.

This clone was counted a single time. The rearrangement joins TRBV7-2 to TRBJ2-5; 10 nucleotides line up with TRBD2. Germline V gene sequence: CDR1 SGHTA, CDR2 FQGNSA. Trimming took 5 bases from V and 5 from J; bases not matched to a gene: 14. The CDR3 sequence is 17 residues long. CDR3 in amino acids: CASSPGVAGGIWETQYF. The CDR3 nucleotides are TGTGCCAGCAGCCCCGGGGTAGCGGGGGGTATTTGGGAGACCCAGTACTTC.

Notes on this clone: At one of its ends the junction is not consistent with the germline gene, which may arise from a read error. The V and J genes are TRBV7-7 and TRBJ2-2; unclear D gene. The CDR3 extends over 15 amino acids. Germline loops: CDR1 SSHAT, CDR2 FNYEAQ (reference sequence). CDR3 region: CASSLVSNGNGELFF. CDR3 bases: TGTGCTAGCAGCTTAGTTTCGAATGGGAACGGGGAGCTGTTTTTT. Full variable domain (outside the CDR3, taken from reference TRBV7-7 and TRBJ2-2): GAGVSQSPRYKVTKRGQDVTLRCDPISSHATLYWYQQALGQGPEFLTYFNYEAQPDKSGLPSDRFSAERPEGSISTLTIQRTEQRDSAMYRCASSLVSNGNGELFFGEGSRLTVL.

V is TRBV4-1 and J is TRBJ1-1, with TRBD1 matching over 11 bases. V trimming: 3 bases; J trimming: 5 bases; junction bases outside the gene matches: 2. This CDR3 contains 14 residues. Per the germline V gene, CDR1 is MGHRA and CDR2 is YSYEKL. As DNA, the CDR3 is TGCGCCAGCAGCCAGGACAGGGGGCGGACTGAAGCTTTCTTT. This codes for CASSQDRGRTEAFF.

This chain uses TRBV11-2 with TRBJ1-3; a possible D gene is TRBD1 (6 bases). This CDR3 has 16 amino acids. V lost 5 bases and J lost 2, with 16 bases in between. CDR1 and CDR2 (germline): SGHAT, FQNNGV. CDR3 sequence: CASSKEAGAAGNTIYF. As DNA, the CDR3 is TGTGCCAGCAGCAAAGAGGCGGGGGCGGCTGGAAACACCATATATTTT.

The CDR3 here is CAWRTSGIHNEQFF. The DNA of the CDR3 is TGTGCCTGGCGGACTAGCGGGATCCACAATGAGCAGTTCTTC. V and J are TRBV30 and TRBJ2-1; TRBD2 matches 12 bases. V trimming: 5 bases; J trimming: 5 bases; junction bases outside the gene matches: 4. Germline-derived CDR1 and CDR2 are GTSNPN and SVGIG (reference sequence). The CDR3 totals 14 residues.

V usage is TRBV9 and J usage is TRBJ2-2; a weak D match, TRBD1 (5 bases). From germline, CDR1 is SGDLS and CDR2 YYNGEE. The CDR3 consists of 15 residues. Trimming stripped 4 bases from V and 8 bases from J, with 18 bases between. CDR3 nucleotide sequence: TGTGCCAGCAGCATTGGGGTGCCCAGGGATGGGGAGCTGTTTTTT. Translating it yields CASSIGVPRDGELFF.

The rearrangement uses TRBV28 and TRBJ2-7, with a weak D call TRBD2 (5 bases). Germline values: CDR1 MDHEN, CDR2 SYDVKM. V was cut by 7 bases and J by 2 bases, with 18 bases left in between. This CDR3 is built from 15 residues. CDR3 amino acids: CASTSQDTVAYEQYF. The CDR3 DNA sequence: TGTGCCAGCACTAGCCAGGATACAGTTGCCTACGAGCAGTACTTC.

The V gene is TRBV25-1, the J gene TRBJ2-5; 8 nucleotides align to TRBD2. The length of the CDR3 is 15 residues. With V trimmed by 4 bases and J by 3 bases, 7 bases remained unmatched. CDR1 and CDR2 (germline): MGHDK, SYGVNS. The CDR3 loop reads CASSVPGGGEETQYF. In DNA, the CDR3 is TGTGCCAGCAGTGTTCCGGGAGGGGGGGAAGAGACCCAGTACTTC.

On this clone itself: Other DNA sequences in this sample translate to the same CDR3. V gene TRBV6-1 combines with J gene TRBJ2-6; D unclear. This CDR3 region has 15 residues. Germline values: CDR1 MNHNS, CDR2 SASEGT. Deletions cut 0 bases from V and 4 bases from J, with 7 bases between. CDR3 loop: CASSEAGSGANVLTF. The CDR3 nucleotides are TGTGCCAGCAGTGAAGCGGGGTCCGGGGCCAACGTCCTGACTTTC.

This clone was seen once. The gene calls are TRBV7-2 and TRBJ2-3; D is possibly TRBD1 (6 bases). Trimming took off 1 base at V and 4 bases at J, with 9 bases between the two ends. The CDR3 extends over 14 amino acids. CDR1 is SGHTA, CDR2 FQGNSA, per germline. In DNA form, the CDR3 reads TGTGCCAGCAGCTTAGACACAGGGCCAGATACGCAGTATTTT. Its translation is CASSLDTGPDTQYF.

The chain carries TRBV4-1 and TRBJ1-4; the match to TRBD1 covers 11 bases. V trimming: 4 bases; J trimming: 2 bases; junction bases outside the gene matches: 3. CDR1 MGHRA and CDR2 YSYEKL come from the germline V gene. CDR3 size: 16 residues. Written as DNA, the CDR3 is TGCGCCAGCAGCCCAGGACAGGGGGCGACTAATGAAAAACTGTTTTTT. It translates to CASSPGQGATNEKLFF.

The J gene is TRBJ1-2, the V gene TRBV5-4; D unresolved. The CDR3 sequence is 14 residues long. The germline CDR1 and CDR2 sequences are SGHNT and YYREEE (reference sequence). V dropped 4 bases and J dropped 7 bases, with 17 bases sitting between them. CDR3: CASSTPRAGSGYTF. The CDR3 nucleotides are TGTGCCAGCAGCACGCCGAGAGCGGGAAGTGGCTACACCTTC.

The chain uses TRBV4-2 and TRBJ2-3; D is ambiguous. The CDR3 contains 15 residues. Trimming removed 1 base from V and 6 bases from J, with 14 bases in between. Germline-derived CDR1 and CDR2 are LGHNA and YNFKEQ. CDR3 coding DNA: TGTGCCAGCAGCCAAGGTAACGACCCACGGGATACGCAGTATTTT. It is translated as CASSQGNDPRDTQYF.